The source of this T cell receptor beta chain is a study of shared clonotypes between healthy human individuals (TCRdb year 2020). Regarding the study in general: A few men and two women, aged 18 to 49 years, made up the cohort. Each donor's leukapheresis produced roughly between roughly 0.85 and 10 billion PBMCs. Libraries were prepared and TCR repertoires were sequenced by different laboratories using diverse techniques, in order to increase sequencing depth and limit assay-specific biases. For each donor, CD4 naive and CD4 memory were each given three plates, CD8 naive was given two plates, and CD8 memory was given one plate. Blood TCR repertoires of roughly five healthy adults were deeply sequenced to estimate repertoire size and the extent of clonotype sharing between individuals.

Relative to germline, V is 4 bases shorter and J is 7 bases shorter, with 13 bases between their ends. The CDR3, from cysteine to phenylalanine, totals 14 residues. The retained sequence is limited to the CDR3, 42 bases, with the frame set at the first base. For CDR1 and CDR2, the germline V gene lists SGHNT and YENEEA. TCR CDR3 regions were amplified from genomic DNA by multiplex PCR using the deep immunoSEQ assay. Genomic DNA extracted from each cell subset was distributed evenly over all wells of several immunoSEQ 96-well plates, and each plate served as one replicate. For sorted subsets, about 200 ng genomic DNA, equal to tens of thousands of T cell genomes, was loaded into each replicate PCR. Purified libraries were quantified with a Qubit 3.0 fluorometer, sized on a Bioanalyzer 2100, and re-quantified with the KAPA Library Quantification kit. A separate single-read 150-cycle Illumina NextSeq 550 flow cell was used to sequence each immunoSEQ 96-well plate. The study's own analysis went as follows. Because the immunoSEQ output included only junctional sequences and no quality scores, the filtering could not be the same as the filtering used for full-length reads. To assign V/J genes and CDR3, sequences were annotated against IMGT germline references using PyIR, a Python wrapper for IgBLAST v1.9. Reads with weak V/J assignments (E-value above 1e-6), missing CDR3, stop codons, out-of-frame junctions, or ambiguous translated residues were removed. A V3J clonotype was defined by an identical inferred V gene, J gene, and CDR3 amino acid sequence. The percentage overlap between two repertoires was calculated by dividing the number of shared unique clonotypes by the size of the smaller repertoire. RTK rarefaction, the Chao1 estimator, and Recon v2.1 estimates of unobserved clonotypes were used to assess repertoire richness. OLGA was used to compute generation probabilities for all TCRbeta clonotypes that the gDNA method yielded from a handful of donors. Here the immuneACCESS table is served through TCRdb, limited to in-frame sequences with V and J called. Missing clones are a known gap in these copies; in checked studies unresolved V genes cover under half, and the rest lacks a known reason. V, J and clone size reflect that table, while D and trimming were determined from the DNA. This sample comprises about 710,000 clones, 72% of them detected only once. In total, the top ten clones hold less than 2% of the sample.

Donors were healthy HIV-negative adults with no recently reported acute infections or vaccinations. Every donor was a Caucasian adult residing in Nashville, Tennessee, USA. Magnetic negative selection was used to enrich CD4+ T cells, after which naive cells were positively selected on CD45RA and the negative fraction became the memory subset. Blood was obtained by leukapheresis, after which PBMCs were separated by Ficoll-Histopaque density gradient centrifugation and cryopreserved in liquid nitrogen vapor phase. Purity and quantity of every magnetically sorted T cell population were checked by analytical flow cytometry. Genomic DNA was isolated from each sorted fraction and quantified by UV absorbance on a Nanodrop 2000c. Comment on this clone: What antigen it recognizes has not been identified. The record has no base qualities; no much larger clone is one base away.

Overall results and qualifications from the work: Estimated clonotype richness was generally larger for naive than for memory subsets. Sharing across a few donors was observed for around 5% of naive CD4, about 4% of naive CD8, 2% to 2.5% of memory CD4, and about 0.4% of memory CD8 clonotypes. Pairwise subsampling led to the expectation that sequencing depth would affect the degree of clonotype sharing among donors. Incomplete sequencing was indicated by rarefaction of sorted-subset datasets, despite the large sequencing depth. Only blood was sampled, and tissue TCR repertoires likely differ from those in blood. Because the study included only a small number of donors, the genetic and exposure-history diversity represented was limited. Compared with non-shared clonotypes, clonotypes shared by all four sorted-subset donors had higher generation probabilities.

Sequencing input: memory CD4+ T cells sorted from blood. Explained via the paper, the cell subset or site label denotes: CD45RA-negative fraction. The TCR was taken from a woman aged 25 to 39 in good health. This chain is built from TRBV11-3 and TRBJ2-2, with no reliable assignment of the D segment. The nucleotides are TGTGCCAGCAGCTCCCGACGCACCGGCGGGGAGCTGTTTTTT. The encoded protein is CASSSRRTGGELFF.